Listed here is a single TCR beta chain. Its antigen is unknown. The data originate from a study of cytomegalovirus exposure and HLA in healthy donors. General study findings and limits: A later analysis by the authors found several of the most significant clusters apparently linked to common viral pathogens. For presence/absence analyses, sequencing depth was assumed to be roughly uniform across donors.

CDR1 is SGHRS, CDR2 YFSETQ, per germline. This CDR3 has 15 amino acids. The V gene lost 4 bases and the J gene lost 4 bases, with 15 bases spanning the gap. A multiplex PCR was run with 60 Vbeta primers and 13 Jbeta primers. Measured with immunoSEQ multiplex PCR; TCRdb has only the in-frame clones, and not every one. The sample shows 200,000 or so clones, 82% of them seen only once. The chain carries TRBV5-1 and TRBJ1-3; a weak D match, TRBD1 (6 bases). Sample: PBMCs. This TCR was recovered from a woman aged 50 to 60 in good health and CMV-seropositive. CDR3 protein: CASSTEGGRGNTIYF. The DNA for the CDR3 is TGCGCCAGCAGCACCGAGGGGGGGCGAGGAAACACCATATATTTT. The variable domain in full, completed from reference TRBV5-1 and TRBJ1-3, reads KAGVTQTPRYLIKTRGQQVTLSCSPISGHRSVSWYQQTPGQGLQFLFEYFSETQRNKGNFPGRFSGRQFSNSRSEMNVSTLELGDSALYLCASSTEGGRGNTIYFGEGSWLTVV.